These T cell receptor beta chains were read from a single sample in a study of T cells in Graves' hyperthyroidism and ophthalmopathy. TCRdb passed the multiplex PCR reads through MiXCR, listing each CDR3 protein once. The repertoire holds hundreds of thousands of distinct CDR3 sequences, with around 21% as singletons. Sequenced sample: blood. The origin of the receptors is a man under 40 with Graves' ophthalmopathy. Each CDR3 is given with its conserved first and last residue. Each record gives: J gene, V gene, CDR3 protein.

TRBJ1-2 | TRBV29-1 | CSVEDSYGASYTF
TRBJ2-7 | TRBV2 | CASSPGGLPYEQYF
TRBJ2-1 | TRBV20-1 | CSARKRGLANNEQFF
TRBJ1-4 | TRBV5-1 | CASRLGSGATNEKLFF
TRBJ2-1 | TRBV5-1 | CASSLTGGSYNEQFF
TRBJ2-5 | TRBV9 | CASSVGSSGGETQYF
TRBJ1-1 | TRBV19 | CASSPRLAVTEAFF
TRBJ2-7 | TRBV2 | CASSEAGRSYEQYF
TRBJ1-2 | TRBV9 | CASSRGGDGYGYTF
TRBJ2-1 | TRBV12-3/TRBV12-4 | CASSPSGLAGGGNEQFF
TRBJ2-2 | TRBV28 | CASSSRPIRTNTGELFF
TRBJ1-1 | TRBV7-2 | CASRPRGQGADTEAFF
TRBJ2-1 | TRBV2 | CASSGTEFDSYNEQFF
TRBJ1-5 | TRBV28 | CASTLRQGLSNQPQHF
TRBJ1-3 | TRBV7-8 | CASSPVSGIVGNTIYF
TRBJ2-7 | TRBV19 | CASSIRGQGGEQYF
TRBJ2-2 | TRBV4-2 | CASSLNGLPTGELFF
TRBJ1-5 | TRBV30 | CAWSRGSNQPQHF
TRBJ1-5 | TRBV18 | CASSPTGRGRQPQHF
TRBJ1-4 | TRBV7-8 | CASSLAERLNEKLFF
TRBJ2-5 | TRBV20-1 | CSASTRGETQYF
TRBJ2-7 | TRBV9 | CASSVDGDRRKEQYF
TRBJ2-1 | TRBV20-1 | CSALTSGSSHEQFF
TRBJ2-1 | TRBV6-1 | CASSEDGTSGRNSYNEQFF
NA | TRBV2 | CATTGLEGGAFF
TRBJ1-6 | TRBV5-4 | CASSLVFGSSYNSPLHF
TRBJ2-2 | TRBV5-1 | CASSSTGNAGELFF
TRBJ1-6 | TRBV28 | CASTNPGAIRPLHF
TRBJ2-3 | TRBV28 | CASSLYAPSTDTQYF
TRBJ2-2 | TRBV28 | CASSTQGSGTGELFF
TRBJ2-5 | TRBV7-2 | CASSSPPGWETQYF
TRBJ2-1 | TRBV28 | CASNHPSGTSGRAGYNEQFF
TRBJ2-5 | TRBV28 | CASSLWSPSGTKETQYF
TRBJ2-2 | TRBV27 | CASSWRGGVAGELFF
TRBJ2-1 | TRBV5-1 | CASSGGLAGGMNEQFF
TRBJ2-7 | TRBV20-1 | CSATTGQGVYEQYF
TRBJ2-3 | TRBV6-9 | CASSYWDSTDTQYF
TRBJ2-5 | TRBV7-6 | CASSSYRGRRETQYF
TRBJ2-6 | TRBV30 | CAWILRGTGANVLTF
TRBJ2-5 | TRBV4-3 | CASSQDAVAGGGAQYF
TRBJ2-3 | TRBV9 | CASSVERATGGDDTQYF
TRBJ2-5 | TRBV7-6 | CASSLGMGGGETQYF
TRBJ2-5 | TRBV10-1 | CASSESWASGEETQYF
TRBJ2-1 | TRBV6-1 | CASRGGALAGDVYEQFF
TRBJ2-7 | TRBV27 | CASSLETGDYEQYF
TRBJ2-3 | TRBV4-1 | CASSQDPPSTDTQYF
TRBJ1-1 | TRBV14 | CASSLSRRIETEAFF
TRBJ1-1 | TRBV28 | CASSLIQGGEAFF
TRBJ1-2 | TRBV24-1 | CATSDSAGSRGYTF
TRBJ1-5 | TRBV6-1 | CASSVMGPTLQPQHF